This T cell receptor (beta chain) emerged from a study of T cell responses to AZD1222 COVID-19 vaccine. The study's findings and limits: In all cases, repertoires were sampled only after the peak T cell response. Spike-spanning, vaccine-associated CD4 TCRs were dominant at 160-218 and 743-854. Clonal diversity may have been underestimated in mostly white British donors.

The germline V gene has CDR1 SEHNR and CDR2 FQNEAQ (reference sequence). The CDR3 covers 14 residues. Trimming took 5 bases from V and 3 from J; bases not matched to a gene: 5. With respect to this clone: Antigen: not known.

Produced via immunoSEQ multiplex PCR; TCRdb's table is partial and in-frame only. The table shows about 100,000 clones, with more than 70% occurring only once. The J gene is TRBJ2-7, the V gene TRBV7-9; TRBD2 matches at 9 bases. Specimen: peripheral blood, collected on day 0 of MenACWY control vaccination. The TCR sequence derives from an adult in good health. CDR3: CASSRILAGYEQYF. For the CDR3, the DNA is TGTGCCAGCAGCCGTATACTAGCGGGCTACGAGCAGTACTTC.